These 26 T cell receptor beta chains originate from one sample sequenced in a study of T cells in Graves' hyperthyroidism and ophthalmopathy. From RNA transcripts, TCR beta CDR3 regions were amplified. The HTBI primer set served for first-round RT-PCR of the TCR CDR3. TCRdb used MiXCR to reprocess the multiplex PCR reads, holding one entry per CDR3 protein. The sample has about 550,000 distinct CDR3 sequences; less than 25% are singletons. Sequencing was performed on blood. These receptors originate from a man aged 18 to 35 with Graves' hyperthyroidism.

This clonotype showed up many times. This rearrangement joins TRBV28 to TRBJ2-7; 13 nucleotides align to TRBD2. CDR1 MDHEN and CDR2 SYDVKM come from the germline V gene. V lost 7 bases and J lost 7; bases outside the gene matches: 7. This CDR3 is 14 amino acids long. As DNA, the CDR3 is TGTGCCAGCATAGGACTAGCGGGGGTGGCGGAGCAGTACTTC. Translating gives CASIGLAGVAEQYF.

This clonotype was recorded at least ten times. The rearrangement joins TRBV28 to TRBJ1-5; 9 bases align to TRBD1. CDR1 is MDHEN and CDR2 is SYDVKM in the germline V gene. The CDR3 contains 16 residues. V dropped 5 bases and J dropped 6; count of bases not matched to a gene: 11. The CDR3 DNA sequence: TGTGCCAGCAGTCTACCACCGGGACAGGGTCTTCAGCCCCAGCATTTT. It specifies CASSLPPGQGLQPQHF.

CDR3 bases: TGTGCCAGCAGGCCTCAGGGGACCTGCGAGCAGTACTTC. This translates into CASRPQGTCEQYF. This chain connects TRBV6-1 to TRBJ2-7; possibly TRBD1 for D (6 bases). Germline CDR1 is MNHNS and CDR2 is SASEGT. V shed 6 bases and J shed 6 bases, with 15 bases lying between them. This CDR3 has 13 amino acids.

J is TRBJ1-5 and V is TRBV12-3 or TRBV12-4; tentative D call: TRBD1 (5 bases). V gave up 4 bases and J gave up 6 bases, with 13 bases separating them. This CDR3 contains 14 residues. CDR3 nucleotide sequence: TGTGCCAGCAGTTGGGGACCAAAAGGTCAGCCCCAGCATTTT. Translating it yields CASSWGPKGQPQHF.

This clonotype was detected many times. The CDR3 reads CASSSPGGAEAFF. The CDR3 coding sequence is TGTGCCAGCAGTTCCCCGGGCGGGGCTGAAGCTTTCTTT. This chain joins TRBV11-2 and TRBJ1-1; D is ambiguous. V lost 6 bases to trimming and J lost 6 bases, with 14 bases between them. The CDR3 covers 13 residues. From germline, CDR1 is SGHAT and CDR2 FQNNGV.

This clonotype was recorded many times. This chain connects TRBV28 to TRBJ1-1; 8 bases align to TRBD1. Losses at the gene ends were 9 bases for V and 1 base for J; bases not matched to a gene: 10. This CDR3 is 15 amino acids long. Per germline, CDR1 MDHEN and CDR2 SYDVKM. CDR3 residues: CASNSRGRWNTEAFF. CDR3 nucleotide sequence: TGTGCCAGTAACTCCAGGGGGCGCTGGAACACTGAAGCTTTCTTT.

This clonotype has only one observation. The rearrangement links TRBV12-3 or TRBV12-4 to TRBJ2-7; D uncertain. V gave up 6 bases and J gave up 2 bases, with 14 bases separating them. The CDR3 is 14 residues long. CDR3 DNA sequence: TGTGCCAGCAGCCAAGATCCCTGGGCCTACGAGCAGTACTTC. Its translation: CASSQDPWAYEQYF.

The chain uses TRBV7-9 and TRBJ2-2; 13 nucleotides agree with TRBD2. The V gene's germline CDR1 is SEHNR and CDR2 FQNEAQ (reference sequence). V dropped 3 bases and J dropped 4; count of bases not matched to a gene: 11. The CDR3 loop spans 19 amino acids. This CDR3 is CASSFPYGLAGDITGELFF. CDR3 nucleotide sequence: TGTGCCAGCAGCTTCCCCTATGGACTAGCGGGGGACATCACCGGGGAGCTGTTTTTT. The full variable domain, its missing parts supplied by reference TRBV7-9 and TRBJ2-2, is DTGVSQNPRHKITKRGQNVTFRCDPISEHNRLYWYRQTLGQGPEFLTYFQNEAQLEKSRLLSDRFSAERPKGSFSTLEIQRTEQGDSAMYLCASSFPYGLAGDITGELFFGEGSRLTVL.

This chain uses TRBV2 with TRBJ2-5, with TRBD1 matching 10 bases. Trimming took 5 bases from V and 2 from J; bases not matched to a gene: 8. Germline V gives CDR1 SNHLY, CDR2 FYNNEI. The CDR3 has 16 residues. As DNA, the CDR3 is TGTGCCAGCAGTCTGGACAGGGGGTCCGCTCAAGAGACCCAGTACTTC. This encodes CASSLDRGSAQETQYF. Based on the CDR3 plus reference TRBV2 and TRBJ2-5, the full variable domain is EPEVTQTPSHQVTQMGQEVILRCVPISNHLYFYWYRQILGQKVEFLVSFYNNEISEKSEIFDDQFSVERPDGSNFTLKIRSTKLEDSAMYFCASSLDRGSAQETQYFGPGTRLLVL.

This chain joins TRBV27 and TRBJ1-5; D may be TRBD1 (6 bases). The germline V gene has CDR1 MNHEY and CDR2 SMNVEV (reference sequence). The V end lost 3 bases, the J end lost 6 bases, and 9 bases lay between the germline ends. This CDR3 is built from 13 residues. The CDR3, as DNA: TGTGCCAGCAGTTTCACAGGGTTTCAGCCCCAGCATTTT. Translating gives CASSFTGFQPQHF.

The rearrangement joins TRBV6-5 to TRBJ1-6; D is unresolved. The V end was cut by 0 bases, the J end by 5 bases, with 8 bases between. The CDR3 extends over 15 amino acids. Germline V gene sequence: CDR1 MNHEY, CDR2 SVGAGI. The CDR3 here is CASSYSSLNNSPLHF. The CDR3 region has the DNA TGTGCCAGCAGTTACTCCAGCCTTAATAATTCACCCCTCCACTTT.

The chain combines TRBV4-1 with TRBJ2-7; 8 bases align to TRBD1. The CDR3 consists of 15 residues. Germline lookup yields CDR1 MGHRA and CDR2 YSYEKL. The J segment lost 5 bases and the V segment lost 1 base, leaving 7 bases of the junction unmatched. DNA of the CDR3: TGCGCCAGCAGCCAAGGTCGGGACAGGTCCAACGAGCAGTACTTC. Protein sequence: CASSQGRDRSNEQYF.

Comment on this clonotype: This clone may be a read error of a much larger clone one base away. The gene calls are TRBV6-2 or TRBV6-3 and TRBJ2-5; 11 bases line up with TRBD2. The CDR3 totals 15 residues. The V gene's germline CDR1 is MNHEY and CDR2 SVGEGT. Here the CDR3 DNA reads TGTGCCAGCAGTTACTCGGGACTAGCGGATGAGACCCGGTACTTC. It is translated as CASSYSGLADETRYF.

This clonotype was counted a few times. A read error is possible here, since a much larger clone lies one base away. The chain links TRBV5-6 to TRBJ2-2, with D possibly being TRBD2 (6 bases). The V gene's germline CDR1 is SGHDT and CDR2 YYEEEE. The length of the CDR3 is 14 residues. CDR3 region: CASSFGRPSGGLFF. CDR3 DNA: TGTGCCAGCAGCTTCGGCAGGCCTTCCGGGGGGCTGTTTTTT.

In its sample, this clonotype was seen many times. The chain employs TRBV6-2 or TRBV6-3 and TRBJ2-5; 11 bases are shared with TRBD2. CDR1 and CDR2 (germline): MNHEY, SVGEGT. The V and J ends lost 4 bases and 4 bases, in that order; junction bases with no gene match: 26. The CDR3 sequence is 22 residues long. CDR3 sequence: CASSWTDRLRLAGSAGGETQYF. The CDR3 nucleotides read TGTGCCAGCAGTTGGACGGATAGACTAAGACTAGCGGGGAGTGCAGGAGGAGAGACCCAGTACTTC.

To note about this clonotype: A much bigger clone sits one base away, suggesting this may be a read error. Likely a read error: the CDR3 ends without its conserved phenylalanine or tryptophan. V gene TRBV27 combines with J gene TRBJ2-6; D unclear. The CDR3 covers 13 residues. Germline CDR1 reads MNHEY; CDR2 reads SMNVEV (reference sequence). The V gene lost 4 bases and the J gene lost 2 bases, with 3 bases spanning the gap. CDR3 loop: CASSYPGANVLTV. In DNA form, the CDR3 reads TGTGCCAGCAGTTACCCTGGGGCCAACGTCCTGACTGTC.

This chain uses TRBV19 with TRBJ2-5, with a tentative D call TRBD1 (5 bases). In germline, CDR1 is LNHDA, CDR2 SQIVND (reference sequence). The CDR3 has 13 residues. With 3 bases removed from V and 1 base from J, the gap between germline ends came to 6 bases. CDR3 amino acids: CASSIRVQETQYF. Here the CDR3 DNA reads TGTGCCAGTAGTATCAGGGTCCAAGAGACCCAGTACTTC. The complete variable domain, with remaining parts taken from reference TRBV19 and TRBJ2-5, reads DGGITQSPKYLFRKEGQNVTLSCEQNLNHDAMYWYRQDPGQGLRLIYYSQIVNDFQKGDIAEGYSVSREKKESFPLTVTSAQKNPTAFYLCASSIRVQETQYFGPGTRLLVL.

The genes are TRBV5-1 and TRBJ2-5; TRBD2 might be the D (5 bases). The CDR3 extends over 13 amino acids. Germline CDR1 is SGHRS and CDR2 is YFSETQ. Trimming took 4 bases from V and 1 from J, leaving 8 bases between them. This CDR3 is CASSTEAQETQYF. CDR3 nucleotide sequence: TGCGCCAGCAGCACGGAGGCCCAAGAGACCCAGTACTTC.

Many counts were recorded for this clonotype. The V and J genes are TRBV20-1 and TRBJ1-1; possible D gene TRBD1, 6 bases. The length of the CDR3 is 16 residues. Trimming stripped 6 bases from V and 1 base from J, with 21 bases between. Germline V gives CDR1 DFQATT, CDR2 SNEGSKA (reference sequence). The CDR3 DNA reads as TGCAGTGCGACCATCCCCCTCAGGGGATCGAACACTGAAGCTTTCTTT. Protein product: CSATIPLRGSNTEAFF.

Remarks on this clonotype: A read error may be the cause here, since a much bigger clone is one base away. The chain uses TRBV20-1 and TRBJ1-1; D call uncertain. V was cut by 4 bases and J by 8 bases, with 8 bases left in between. Germline CDR1 reads DFQATT; CDR2 reads SNEGSKA (reference sequence). CDR3 size: 10 residues. The CDR3 is CSAIGREAFF. In DNA form, the CDR3 reads TGCAGTGCTATAGGCAGAGAAGCTTTCTTT.

The rearrangement joins TRBV12-3 or TRBV12-4 to TRBJ1-5, with D unresolved. The CDR3 sequence is 12 residues long. Trimming took 1 base from V and 11 from J, leaving 9 bases between them. This chain's CDR3 is CASSLDDKTQHF. CDR3 nucleotides: TGTGCCAGCAGTTTAGACGACAAGACCCAGCATTTT.

Concerning this clonotype: A read error is possible here, since a much larger clone lies one base away. This sequence joins TRBV5-1 and TRBJ1-1; 8 bases fit TRBD1. This CDR3 has 16 amino acids. Trimming took 6 bases from V and 5 from J; bases not matched to a gene: 15. Germline values: CDR1 SGHRS, CDR2 YFSETQ. This CDR3 reads CASTFDVRGLETEAFF. The CDR3 DNA is TGCGCCAGCACCTTCGATGTCAGGGGGCTGGAGACTGAAGCTTTCTTT. The entire variable domain, with the rest obtained from reference TRBV5-1 and TRBJ1-1, is as follows: KAGVTQTPRYLIKTRGQQVTLSCSPISGHRSVSWYQQTPGQGLQFLFEYFSETQRNKGNFPGRFSGRQFSNSRSEMNVSTLELGDSALYLCASTFDVRGLETEAFFGQGTRLTVV.

The rearrangement links TRBV27 to TRBJ2-7; TRBD2 agrees at 9 bases. Germline V gene sequence: CDR1 MNHEY, CDR2 SMNVEV (reference sequence). The V and J ends lost 5 bases and 4 bases, in that order; junction bases with no gene match: 9. This CDR3 spans 15 amino acids. The CDR3: CASSTSGGFGYEQYF. In DNA form, the CDR3 reads TGTGCCAGCAGTACGAGCGGGGGGTTTGGTTACGAGCAGTACTTC.

Only a few counts were recorded for this clonotype. The CDR3 is CASSPSGQAYEQYF. CDR3 DNA sequence: TGTGCCAGCAGTCCCTCGGGACAGGCTTACGAGCAGTACTTC. The gene calls are TRBV27 and TRBJ2-7; TRBD1 agrees at 8 bases. Germline CDR1 is MNHEY and CDR2 is SMNVEV (reference sequence). The CDR3 length is 14 residues. With V trimmed by 5 bases and J by 4 bases, 7 bases remained unmatched.

This sequence joins TRBV29-1 and TRBJ1-2, with 8 bases matching TRBD1. The trim removed 7 bases at V and 8 bases at J, leaving 18 bases unmatched. Germline values: CDR1 SQVTM, CDR2 ANQGSEA. This CDR3 spans 15 amino acids. The CDR3 loop reads CSATPRTGPLRGYTF. Here the CDR3 DNA reads TGCAGCGCAACCCCACGGACAGGGCCCCTTCGGGGCTACACCTTC.

The chain uses TRBV7-2 and TRBJ1-2; tentative D call: TRBD1 (5 bases). V was shortened by 5 bases and J by 8 bases, with 15 bases between the two germline ends. Germline V CDR1 and CDR2: SGHTA, FQGNSA. The CDR3 contains 13 residues. The DNA of the CDR3 is TGTGCCAGCAGCCTTGATCGGGGCGGGGGCTACACCTTC. It codes for CASSLDRGGGYTF.